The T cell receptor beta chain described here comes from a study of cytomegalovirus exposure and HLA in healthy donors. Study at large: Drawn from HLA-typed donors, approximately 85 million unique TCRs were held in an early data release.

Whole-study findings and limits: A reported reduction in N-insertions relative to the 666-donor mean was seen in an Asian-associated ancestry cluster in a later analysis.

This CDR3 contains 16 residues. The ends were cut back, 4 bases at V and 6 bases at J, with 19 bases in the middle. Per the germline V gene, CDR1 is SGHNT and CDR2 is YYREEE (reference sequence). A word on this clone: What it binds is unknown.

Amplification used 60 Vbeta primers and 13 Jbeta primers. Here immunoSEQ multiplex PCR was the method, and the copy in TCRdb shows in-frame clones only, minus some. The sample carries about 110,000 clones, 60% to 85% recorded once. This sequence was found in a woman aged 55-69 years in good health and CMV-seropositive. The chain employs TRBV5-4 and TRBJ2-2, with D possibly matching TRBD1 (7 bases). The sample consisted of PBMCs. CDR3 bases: TGTGCCAGCAGCCCCGGGGGAAGGGGGCGCTCCGGGGAGCTGTTTTTT. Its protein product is CASSPGGRGRSGELFF.